Below, one T cell receptor beta chain is given with its context. This entry belongs to a study of blood T cells in healthy people across ages. Germline values: CDR1 LNHDA, CDR2 SQIVND (reference sequence). The trim removed 10 bases at V and 4 bases at J, leaving 16 bases unmatched. The length of the CDR3 is 16 residues. A second PCR of 7 to 11 cycles used a sample-barcoded 5' primer and a J-beta primer mix. TCRdb reprocessed the 5' RACE reads with MiXCR, giving one entry per CDR3 protein. Of 1.5 million to 2 million distinct CDR3 sequences listed, 40% to 55% are singletons. What was sequenced was blood. The TCR originated in a woman between 40 and 55 years old in good health. The chain couples TRBV19 to TRBJ2-5; 9 nucleotides line up with TRBD1. The CDR3 sequence: CATDSPGQGPGETQYF. CDR3 DNA: TGTGCCACCGATTCGCCTGGACAGGGGCCTGGAGAGACCCAGTACTTC.